The 8 T cell receptor beta chains below all came from one sample that was sequenced in a study of cytomegalovirus exposure and HLA in healthy donors. Primers: 60 Vbeta forward and 13 Jbeta reverse. Method: immunoSEQ multiplex PCR; TCRdb's copy keeps in-frame clones and lacks some. The data contain tens of thousands of clones, roughly 80% of them singletons. What was sequenced was PBMCs. The receptors here all came from a woman aged 40-49 years in good health and CMV-seronegative.

A single count supports this clone. J is TRBJ2-5 and V is TRBV6-1, with 8 bases aligning to TRBD2. Trimming at V came to 6 bases and at J to 5 bases, leaving 8 bases not matched to a gene. The germline gives CDR1 MNHNS, CDR2 SASEGT. The CDR3 totals 14 residues. The CDR3 is CASRKRGGGETQYF. For the CDR3, the DNA is TGTGCCAGCAGGAAACGGGGGGGTGGGGAGACCCAGTACTTC.

The CDR3 protein is CASSELGTGVNNSPLHF. CDR3 sequence (DNA): TGTGCCAGCAGTGAACTCGGGACAGGGGTGAATAATTCACCCCTCCACTTT. J is TRBJ1-6 and V is TRBV6-1; 10 positions match TRBD1. V was clipped by 2 bases and J by 5 bases; unmatched bases: 6. The CDR3 is 17 residues long. CDR1 and CDR2 from the germline V gene are MNHNS and SASEGT.

The rearrangement joins TRBV5-1 to TRBJ2-5, with D possibly being TRBD1 (7 bases). From germline, CDR1 is SGHRS and CDR2 YFSETQ. The CDR3 is 14 amino acids. Trimming removed 1 base from V and 5 bases from J, with 12 bases in between. As DNA, the CDR3 is TGCGCCAGCAGCTTGCAGTCAGGGGGGGAGACCCAGTACTTC. Its protein product is CASSLQSGGETQYF.

This clone was detected only once. This rearrangement joins TRBV2 to TRBJ1-2, with 8 bases fitting TRBD1. The germline V gene encodes CDR1 SNHLY and CDR2 FYNNEI. The CDR3 is made up of 12 amino acids. With V trimmed by 9 bases and J by 3 bases, 3 bases remained unmatched. CDR3 amino acids: CASSGQDYGYTF. CDR3 DNA: TGTGCCAGTTCGGGACAGGACTATGGCTACACCTTC.

The chain links TRBV28 to TRBJ2-6; no clear D. The CDR3 is 15 amino acids. Looked up from germline, CDR1 is MDHEN and CDR2 is SYDVKM. V was trimmed by 9 bases and J by 2 bases, leaving 14 bases between them. The CDR3 reads CASAVVYAGANVLTF. The DNA for the CDR3 is TGTGCCAGTGCCGTAGTGTATGCTGGGGCCAACGTCCTGACTTTC.

This chain links TRBV2 with TRBJ2-1; TRBD1 agrees at 7 bases. This CDR3 region has 14 residues. The germline V gene encodes CDR1 SNHLY and CDR2 FYNNEI. V was pared by 3 bases and J by 8 bases, with 7 bases of the junction left unmatched. The CDR3 protein is CASSDRGGKYEQFF. The CDR3, as DNA: TGTGCCAGCAGTGATAGAGGGGGCAAATATGAGCAGTTCTTC. The entire variable domain, with the rest obtained from reference TRBV2 and TRBJ2-1, is as follows: EPEVTQTPSHQVTQMGQEVILRCVPISNHLYFYWYRQILGQKVEFLVSFYNNEISEKSEIFDDQFSVERPDGSNFTLKIRSTKLEDSAMYFCASSDRGGKYEQFFGPGTRLTVL.

The rearrangement links TRBV2 to TRBJ1-5; D is possibly TRBD1 (5 bases). Germline CDR1 is SNHLY and CDR2 is FYNNEI. The length of the CDR3 is 15 residues. V lost 5 bases and J lost 4, with 15 bases in between. CDR3 sequence: CASSPPRGGNQPQHF. DNA for the CDR3: TGTGCCAGCAGTCCCCCTAGGGGTGGGAATCAGCCCCAGCATTTT.

The chain is built from TRBV25-1 and TRBJ2-3; D is ambiguous. Germline CDR1 is MGHDK and CDR2 is SYGVNS. V shed 3 bases and J shed 2 bases, with 6 bases lying between them. The CDR3 is 13 amino acids. The CDR3 region is CASSDVYTDTQYF. The CDR3 bases are TGTGCCAGCAGTGACGTTTACACAGATACGCAGTATTTT.